This TCR beta chain was sequenced in a study of T cell changes during pregnancy in multiple sclerosis. Produced via immunoSEQ multiplex PCR; TCRdb's table is partial and in-frame only. The repertoire holds tens of thousands of clones, with roughly 90% as singletons. This CDR3 has 14 residues. J gave up 0 bases and V 3 bases, and 2 bases lay outside the gene matches. Germline V gene sequence: CDR1 SGHNT, CDR2 YYREEE (reference sequence). This specimen consisted of peripheral blood, obtained after pregnancy. The gene calls are TRBV5-4 and TRBJ1-1, with 7 positions matching TRBD1. The sequence was obtained from a female donor in good health, enrolled as a control in a pregnancy study. This chain's CDR3 is CASSSGGVNTEAFF. The CDR3 DNA reads as TGTGCCAGCAGCTCAGGGGGTGTGAACACTGAAGCTTTCTTT.